The 12 T cell receptor beta chains below were found in one sample sequenced in a study of blood T cell repertoires in COVID-19. Assay used: immunoSEQ multiplex PCR; TCRdb lists only in-frame clones, some missing. Of 100,000 to 150,000 clones listed, 84% are singletons. The sample comprised peripheral blood. Receptors were obtained from a man in his 60s with acute or convalescent COVID-19.

The chain employs TRBV19 and TRBJ2-5, with 10 bases fitting TRBD1. Germline V lookup: CDR1 LNHDA, CDR2 SQIVND (reference sequence). CDR3 length equals 13 residues. V was pared by 5 bases and J by 3 bases, with 0 bases of the junction left unmatched. CDR3 sequence reads: CASSGQGEETQYF. CDR3 nucleotide sequence: TGTGCCAGTAGTGGACAGGGGGAAGAGACCCAGTACTTC.

This chain joins TRBV6-5 and TRBJ1-5; 8 positions match TRBD1. Germline lookup yields CDR1 MNHEY and CDR2 SVGAGI. The CDR3 is 15 amino acids. J gave up 2 bases and V 6 bases, and 6 bases lay outside the gene matches. The CDR3 here is CASSFLTGGNQPQHF. The CDR3 DNA is TGTGCCAGCAGCTTCCTGACAGGGGGCAATCAGCCCCAGCATTTT.

The chain couples TRBV9 to TRBJ2-1, with 9 bases lining up with TRBD2. The CDR3 loop spans 15 amino acids. CDR1 and CDR2 from the germline V gene are SGDLS and YYNGEE. Germline trimming cut 0 bases from V and 3 bases from J; bases unmatched to any gene: 1. The CDR3, as DNA: TGTGCCAGCAGCGTAGCAGCGGGAGGCTACAATGAGCAGTTCTTC. This gives the protein CASSVAAGGYNEQFF.

The chain joins TRBV6-1 to TRBJ2-1, with TRBD2 identical over 13 bases. The CDR3 extends over 16 amino acids. The germline V gene encodes CDR1 MNHNS and CDR2 SASEGT. Germline trimming cut 4 bases from V and 9 bases from J; bases unmatched to any gene: 9. The chain's CDR3 is CASSAQRTSGGSEQFF. The CDR3 DNA sequence: TGTGCCAGCAGTGCTCAACGGACTAGCGGGGGTTCTGAGCAGTTCTTC.

This chain joins TRBV18 and TRBJ2-2; D ambiguous. In germline, CDR1 is KGHSH, CDR2 LQKENI. The CDR3 loop spans 15 amino acids. The V end lost 1 base, the J end lost 1 base, and 7 bases lay between the germline ends. CDR3 loop: CASSPQDMNTGELFF. The DNA for the CDR3 is TGTGCCAGCTCACCACAAGACATGAACACCGGGGAGCTGTTTTTT.

The chain couples TRBV6-6 to TRBJ1-3; D unresolved. V dropped 2 bases and J dropped 0 bases, with 5 bases sitting between them. This CDR3 region has 14 residues. Germline CDR1 is MNHNY and CDR2 is SVGAGI (reference sequence). The CDR3 is CASSYIVSGNTIYF. The CDR3 DNA sequence: TGTGCCAGCAGTTACATCGTCTCTGGAAACACCATATATTTT.

The V gene is TRBV3-1 (or the pseudogene TRBV3-2), the J gene TRBJ2-7; no firm D call. Trimming removed 4 bases from V and 2 bases from J, with 15 bases in between. The germline V gene encodes CDR1 LGHDT and CDR2 YNNKEL (reference sequence). This CDR3 has 15 amino acids. The CDR3 nucleotides read TGTGCCAGCAGCCCCGAACCCGACTTCCCCTACGAGCAGTACTTC. It is translated as CASSPEPDFPYEQYF.

CDR3 sequence reads: CASSLAGINNEKLFF. The CDR3 DNA reads TGCGCCAGCAGCTTGGCAGGGATAAATAATGAAAAACTGTTTTTT. The chain links TRBV5-1 to TRBJ1-4, with D possibly matching TRBD1 (5 bases). The CDR3 length is 15 residues. Germline CDR1 is SGHRS and CDR2 is YFSETQ. V dropped 0 bases and J dropped 4 bases, with 10 bases sitting between them.

The chain is built from TRBV2 and TRBJ2-3, with 12 bases matching TRBD2. This CDR3 spans 14 amino acids. Germline V lookup: CDR1 SNHLY, CDR2 FYNNEI. V lost 6 bases and J lost 7; bases outside the gene matches: 5. The CDR3 DNA sequence: TGTGCCAGCAGGACTAGCGGGAGTGGGTATACGCAGTATTTT. Its translation is CASRTSGSGYTQYF.

V and J are TRBV5-1 and TRBJ1-1; 7 bases are a match to TRBD1. The CDR3 runs 14 residues. Germline CDR1 is SGHRS and CDR2 is YFSETQ. Trimming removed 0 bases from V and 3 bases from J; junction bases left unmatched: 2. DNA of the CDR3: TGCGCCAGCAGCTTGGCCACAGGGGACACTGAAGCTTTCTTT. It yields the protein CASSLATGDTEAFF.

Of note for this clone: Other DNA sequences from this sample encode an identical CDR3 as well. The V call is TRBV19, the J call TRBJ2-7; 8 bases align to TRBD1. The CDR3 loop spans 14 amino acids. CDR1 and CDR2 (germline): LNHDA, SQIVND (reference sequence). V lost 1 base, J lost 4 bases, and 3 bases stayed unmatched. The CDR3 nucleotides read TGTGCCAGTAGTATAGGTGGACAGGGATACGAGCAGTACTTC. Translation gives CASSIGGQGYEQYF.

This clone was counted once. V gene TRBV5-1 combines with J gene TRBJ2-7; 10 nucleotides agree with TRBD1. The V gene's germline CDR1 is SGHRS and CDR2 YFSETQ. CDR3 length: 14 amino acids. The V and J ends lost 0 bases and 3 bases, in that order; junction bases with no gene match: 0. CDR3 loop: CASSLGTGGYEQYF. The CDR3 DNA follows: TGCGCCAGCAGCTTGGGGACAGGGGGCTACGAGCAGTACTTC.